These T cell receptor beta chains were read from a single sample in a study of blood T cell repertoires in COVID-19. Repertoires were generated with immunoSEQ multiplex PCR, while TCRdb's copy carries only in-frame clones and drops some. Among about 120,000 clones, roughly 85% were seen once, and the ten largest hold roughly a tenth. The specimen sequenced was peripheral blood. The receptors stem from an elderly man with acute or convalescent COVID-19. Each CDR3 is given without its conserved first and last residue. Fields, in order: J gene, V gene, CDR3 protein.

TRBJ2-5 | TRBV6-2/TRBV6-3 | ASSYLGAHQETQY
TRBJ1-1 | TRBV5-6 | ASSLGEGHRNTEAF
TRBJ1-2 | TRBV11-2 | ASGMSYGYT
TRBJ1-5 | TRBV27 | ASSSQSSGRTPSGSNQPQH
TRBJ1-2 | TRBV5-1 | ASSLVGVGGYGYT
TRBJ1-1 | TRBV30 | AWSATGQTEAF
TRBJ2-3 | TRBV25-1 | ASSEFRLSTDTQY
TRBJ1-4 | TRBV5-6 | ASSLRVGGNEKLF
TRBJ1-2 | TRBV19 | ASSMGGGYT
TRBJ2-5 | TRBV28 | ASTQAKETQY
TRBJ1-3 | TRBV11-2 | ASSPTTGNTIY
TRBJ2-5 | TRBV6-5 | ASRGETQY
TRBJ1-6 | TRBV9 | ASTLAGGNNSPLH
TRBJ1-1 | TRBV30 | AWGFRPDTEAF
TRBJ1-2 | TRBV5-4 | ASSSWGYRGAYGYT
TRBJ1-1 | TRBV7-2 | ASSQRTGNTEAF
TRBJ2-1 | TRBV12-5 | ASARTGESEQF
TRBJ2-1 | TRBV7-9 | ASSFPRLAGDYNEQF
TRBJ2-7 | TRBV10-1 | ASSRDRGRRHRPYEQY
TRBJ1-6 | TRBV30 | AWNMYRSSYNSPLH
TRBJ1-1 | TRBV5-4 | ASSRGRDETGLAF
TRBJ1-3 | TRBV10-1 | ASRDRVRSGNTIY
TRBJ2-1 | TRBV21-1 | ASSPEKGTSGSRTYNEQF
TRBJ1-5 | TRBV6-2/TRBV6-3 | ASSPGERRNQPQH
TRBJ1-2 | TRBV2 | ASSGTGAHYGYT
TRBJ1-2 | TRBV9 | ASSVDRFSYGYT
TRBJ1-2 | TRBV25-1 | ASSETGLGQGKGYT
TRBJ2-7 | TRBV2 | ASSPRTGSYEQY
TRBJ2-2 | TRBV7-2 | ASSTGQATNTGELF
TRBJ1-1 | TRBV2 | ASTDQGQGNTEAF
TRBJ1-2 | TRBV10-3 | AISESSSVYGYT
TRBJ2-7 | TRBV19 | ASSTGLAGNEQY
TRBJ2-3 | TRBV7-9 | ASSPSGTYTDTQY
TRBJ2-3 | TRBV2 | ARSPGLTTDTQY
TRBJ2-2 | TRBV3-1/TRBV3-2 | ASSTGGASGELF
TRBJ1-1 | TRBV9 | ASSVGPGNTEAF
TRBJ2-1 | TRBV10-3 | AISEPVQGNEQF
TRBJ2-2 | TRBV6-1 | ASSEVAGGPGELF
TRBJ2-7 | TRBV6-5 | ASSYGLAGGYEQY
TRBJ2-7 | TRBV27 | ASSSASGASYEQY
TRBJ1-1 | TRBV29-1 | SVEFSRDRGWNTEAF
TRBJ1-6 | TRBV11-2 | ASSSLGTGPDSPLH
TRBJ2-5 | TRBV11-2 | ASSPTPGQQETQY
TRBJ2-3 | TRBV27 | ATRVAVLTDTQY
TRBJ1-1 | TRBV6-6 | ASSRDRLRAEAF
TRBJ2-3 | TRBV6-5 | ASSSTLVLPDTQY